This T cell receptor (beta chain) was recorded in a study of T cells after yellow fever vaccination (dated by TCRdb to the late 2010s). With regard to the full study: The SMART-Seq v4 Ultra Low Input RNA kit was used to prepare libraries from fractions with low cell numbers. To track T-cell clones before and after primary and booster YFV17D yellow fever vaccination, bulk TCR alpha and beta repertoires were sequenced longitudinally. Two healthy male donors, one aged 18 to 30 and one aged 30 to 40 years, were included in the cohort. Bulk PBMC replicates and cell subsets were isolated from blood drawn at multiple timepoints before and after both primary and secondary immunization.

What the work shows at the level of the full study, not this receptor alone: Because the study included only two donors, the extent to which the findings can be generalized is limited. Computational filtering was required because FACS-sorted repertoires could contain abundant contaminating clonotypes from the bulk population. A small share of clonotypes was detected in both CD4 and CD8 compartments, with the overlap likely arising from convergent recombination. After the booster, most of the clones that had expanded following primary vaccination were detected again (about 95% of CD4 and 85% to 90% of CD8), which suggests that memory was broadly maintained. Compared with the primary T-cell response, the secondary T-cell response was weaker but faster, peaking on day 5 rather than day 15.

Trimming removed 5 bases from V and 6 bases from J, leaving 17 bases between the germline ends. CDR1 is given as SGHVS and CDR2 as FNYEAQ, both from the germline V gene. Reading from cysteine to phenylalanine, the CDR3 counts 15 amino acids. The read is trimmed to its CDR3 DNA, 45 bases read in frame from base 1. Reading the label with the study, this specimen's treatment or condition is: live attenuated yellow fever vaccine strain. At each blood-draw timepoint, two biological replicates of bulk PBMCs were obtained. PBMCs were isolated from peripheral blood using a standard Ficoll-Paque protocol. TriZol was used to extract RNA from bulk PBMCs, from CD4 and CD8 fractions, and from dextramer-positive and dextramer-negative fractions. TCR cDNA was synthesized by 5'RACE template switching, through which a universal primer site and unique molecular identifiers were introduced. cDNA synthesis was primed from both the TCR alpha and TCR beta constant segments. Library amplification used two PCR steps, and the second PCR step added sample barcodes and sequencing adapters. Libraries were sequenced on Illumina HiSeq 2500 (2x100 bp) or NovaSeq (2x150 bp). The paper's data handling went like this. MIGEC was used to demultiplex reads and collapse the reads into UMI consensus sequences, and MiXCR was used for V(D)J alignment. Using edgeR on replicate PBMC samples, clonotypes were called vaccine-responding if FDR was below 0.01 and the log2 fold change was above 5 up to day 15. Bulk clonotypes were assigned CD4 or CD8 identity according to which sequenced CD4 or CD8 repertoire held them at higher abundance. The public reads were quality trimmed at Q25 with fastp and then assembled into clones with MiXCR by TCRdb, keeping productive beta chains. CDR3 protein duplicates are merged, each entry listing the most common genes and DNA. The V and J calls here are based on TCRdb, not the publication. This sample lists hundreds of thousands of distinct CDR3 sequences; 9% to 15% were detected once. The ten largest clones capture 14% to 15% of the sample.

As concerns this clonotype: Which antigen it targets is not known. The sample holds no much larger clone one base away, and base qualities are not on file.

The sequencing here drew on PBMCs, taken on the day of the yellow fever booster vaccination. The TCR originated in a man younger than 45 who received the YFV17D yellow fever vaccine. Rearrangement joined TRBV7-6 to TRBJ2-1; the D gene assignment is ambiguous. CDR3 loop: CASSMAPRQGNEQFF. The DNA is as follows: TGTGCCAGCAGCATGGCCCCGAGGCAAGGCAATGAGCAGTTCTTC.